The entry below gives a single TCR beta chain sequence along with its context. Its target is not known. Method: immunoSEQ multiplex PCR; TCRdb's copy keeps in-frame clones and lacks some. The sample includes some 50,000 clones, around 80% of them seen just once. CDR1 is MDHEN and CDR2 is SYDVKM in the germline V gene. The CDR3 length is 11 residues. V was pared by 4 bases and J by 7 bases, with 5 bases between. Time point given: recipient sample about 28 days before transplant, after cytoreduction. Samples: about 28 days before transplant, then days 30, 100 and 180 after. The record originates from a study of T cell clonotyping in hematopoietic cell transplantation. Findings and limits, study-wide: CD4 and CD8 repertoire contributions could not be separated without sorting.

The rearrangement uses TRBV28 and TRBJ2-1; D is uncertain. The source is a man between 60 and 75 years old with myelodysplastic syndrome. Some clones in this sample may be carry-over from other donors' samples. The sample in question was peripheral blood mononuclear cells, obtained before stem cell transplant. Here the CDR3 reads CASSWQNEQFF. The CDR3 DNA reads as TGTGCCAGCAGTTGGCAAAATGAGCAGTTCTTC.